Below are 13 T cell receptor beta chains sequenced from a single sample in a study of regulatory T cells in long-lasting Graves disease. Time point given: newly diagnosed GD, antithyroid drugs for less than 3 months. The TCR library was prepared using RNA isolated from PBMCs. Through Arm-PCR of CDR3 regions and iRepertoire HTBI primers, TCR beta libraries were built. TCRdb re-derived calls from the multiplex PCR reads in MiXCR, one entry per CDR3 protein. The sample lists approximately 540,000 distinct CDR3 sequences; more than 10% were seen once. The sample was also linked to a second study, of T cells in Graves' hyperthyroidism and ophthalmopathy.

The sequenced sample was peripheral blood mononuclear cells (PBMCs), obtained at new diagnosis, from a patient treated with antithyroid drugs. The receptor set was obtained from a woman in her twenties or thirties with Graves disease.

The rearrangement links TRBV27 to TRBJ1-2; 7 nucleotides align to TRBD1. This CDR3 comprises 13 residues. The V gene's germline CDR1 is MNHEY and CDR2 SMNVEV (reference sequence). The ends lost 6 bases at V and 5 bases at J; junction bases unmatched: 6. CDR3 in amino acids: CASRPTTGYGYTF. The CDR3 nucleotides read TGTGCCAGCAGGCCGACGACAGGGTATGGCTACACCTTC.

There are many counts of this clonotype. This sequence joins TRBV20-1 and TRBJ1-6; D is ambiguous. The CDR3 consists of 12 residues. Germline CDR1 reads DFQATT; CDR2 reads SNEGSKA (reference sequence). The V gene lost 5 bases and the J gene lost 8 bases, with 10 bases spanning the gap. CDR3: CSAASVDSPLHF. The CDR3 DNA reads TGCAGTGCTGCCTCCGTCGATTCACCCCTCCACTTT.

This clonotype was seen many times. The V gene is TRBV7-2, the J gene TRBJ1-2, with D perhaps TRBD1 (5 bases). Trimming cost V 3 bases and J 1 base, with 9 bases left between them. The CDR3 has 14 amino acids. Germline V CDR1 and CDR2: SGHTA, FQGNSA. For the CDR3, the DNA is TGTGCCAGCAGCTTCCCGAGGGGTAACTATGGCTACACCTTC. As protein: CASSFPRGNYGYTF.

This clonotype occurred many times. V is TRBV6-1 and J is TRBJ2-2, with D tentatively TRBD1 or TRBD2 (7 bases each). V lost 6 bases, J lost 6 bases, and 14 bases lay in between. The CDR3 sequence is 14 residues long. Per the germline V gene, CDR1 is MNHNS and CDR2 is SASEGT. The CDR3 DNA follows: TGTGCCAGCAGCAGGGGGGGGATGGCCGGGGAGCTGTTTTTT. Translated, it gives CASSRGGMAGELFF.

In its sample, this clonotype was seen many times. The J gene is TRBJ2-5, the V gene TRBV7-2; D is uncertain. Germline assignment: CDR1 SGHTA and CDR2 FQGNSA. The CDR3 loop spans 14 amino acids. Trimming shortened V by 5 bases and J by 5 bases, and 15 bases separated the two germline ends. CDR3 sequence reads: CASSRELTPETQYF. The CDR3 DNA is TGTGCCAGCAGCCGCGAACTCACACCCGAGACCCAGTACTTC.

The V call is TRBV11-2, the J call TRBJ2-7, with a tentative D call TRBD2 (5 bases). Germline-derived CDR1 and CDR2 are SGHAT and FQNNGV. The CDR3 has 13 amino acids. Trimming cost V 4 bases and J 3 bases, with 10 bases left between them. CDR3 sequence: CASSSRVNYEQYF. The CDR3 coding sequence is TGTGCCAGCAGCTCGAGGGTTAACTACGAGCAGTACTTC.

This clonotype was seen at least ten times. This chain uses TRBV20-1 with TRBJ2-1; 10 nucleotides agree with TRBD2. CDR1 is DFQATT, CDR2 SNEGSKA, per germline (reference sequence). Unmatched junction bases numbered 3, after V lost 1 base and J lost 0 bases. The CDR3 is made up of 16 amino acids. The CDR3 spells CSARGTSGISYNEQFF. DNA for the CDR3: TGCAGTGCTAGAGGCACTAGCGGGATCTCCTACAATGAGCAGTTCTTC.

This clonotype was recorded at least ten times. The J gene is TRBJ1-2, the V gene TRBV10-3; unclear D gene. CDR3 length: 13 residues. Germline CDR1 ENHRY, CDR2 SYGVKD. V shed 3 bases and J shed 9 bases, with 14 bases lying between them. This CDR3 is CAISDSEAHRYTF. CDR3 DNA: TGTGCCATCAGTGACAGTGAAGCTCATCGCTACACCTTC.

This clonotype was detected ten times or more. The gene calls are TRBV12-3 or TRBV12-4 and TRBJ1-4, with a tentative D call TRBD1 (6 bases). This CDR3 is built from 12 residues. Trimming pared 7 bases from V and 8 bases from J, leaving 11 bases between. The DNA for the CDR3 is TGTGCCAGCAAGGGGGACCTCGAAAAACTGTTTTTT. It translates to CASKGDLEKLFF.

This clonotype was observed many times. The J gene is TRBJ2-2, the V gene TRBV12-3 or TRBV12-4; tentatively, D is TRBD1 (6 bases). V was pared by 6 bases and J by 1 base, with 9 bases between. CDR3 length: 14 amino acids. CDR3 in amino acids: CASRRTENTGELFF. The DNA for the CDR3 is TGTGCCAGCAGAAGGACAGAGAACACCGGGGAGCTGTTTTTT.

This clonotype appeared many times. CDR3 DNA sequence: TGTGCCACTTACACAGAGATCTATGGCTACACCTTC. It codes for CATYTEIYGYTF. V usage is TRBV24-1 and J usage is TRBJ1-2; no clear D gene. Deletions cut 10 bases from V and 4 bases from J, with 12 bases between. The CDR3 has 12 residues. Germline V gene lookup returns CDR1 KGHDR and CDR2 SFDVKD.

The rearrangement uses TRBV3-1 and TRBJ2-7; 7 bases fit TRBD1. This CDR3 region has 14 residues. CDR1 and CDR2 (germline): LGHDT, YNNKEL (reference sequence). The V and J ends lost 4 bases and 7 bases, in that order; junction bases with no gene match: 10. The DNA of the CDR3 is TGTGCCAGCAGCCTAGAAAACAGGGGCTTGGAGCAGTACTTC. Amino acids: CASSLENRGLEQYF.

The sample holds many counts of this clonotype. J is TRBJ2-5 and V is TRBV28; no firm D call. The germline V and J ends were trimmed by 3 bases and 4 bases, with 6 bases remaining between them. The CDR3 is 12 residues long. The germline CDR1 and CDR2 sequences are MDHEN and SYDVKM. CDR3 residues: CASSLKGETQYF. Here the CDR3 DNA reads TGTGCCAGCAGTTTGAAGGGAGAGACCCAGTACTTC. The whole variable domain, filled in from reference TRBV28 and TRBJ2-5, reads DVKVTQSSRYLVKRTGEKVFLECVQDMDHENMFWYRQDPGLGLRLIYFSYDVKMKEKGDIPEGYSVSREKKERFSLILESASTNQTSMYLCASSLKGETQYFGPGTRLLVL.